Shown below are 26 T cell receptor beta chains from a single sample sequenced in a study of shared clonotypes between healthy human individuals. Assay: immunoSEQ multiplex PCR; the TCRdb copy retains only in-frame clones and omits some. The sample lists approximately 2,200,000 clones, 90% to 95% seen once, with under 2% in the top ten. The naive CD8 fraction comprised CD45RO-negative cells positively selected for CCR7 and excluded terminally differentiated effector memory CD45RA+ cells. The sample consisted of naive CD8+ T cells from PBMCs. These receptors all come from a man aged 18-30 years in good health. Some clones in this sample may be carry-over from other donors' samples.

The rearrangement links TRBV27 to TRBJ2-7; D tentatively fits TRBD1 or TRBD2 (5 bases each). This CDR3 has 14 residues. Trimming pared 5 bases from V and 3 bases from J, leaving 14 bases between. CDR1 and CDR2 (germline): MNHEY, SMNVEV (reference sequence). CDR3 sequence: CASSPGRWVYEQYF. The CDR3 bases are TGTGCCAGCAGTCCGGGACGGTGGGTCTACGAGCAGTACTTC.

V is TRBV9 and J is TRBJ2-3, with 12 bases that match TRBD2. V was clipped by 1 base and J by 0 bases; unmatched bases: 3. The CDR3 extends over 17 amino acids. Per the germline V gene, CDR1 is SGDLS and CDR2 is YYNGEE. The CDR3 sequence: CASSVRGLAGSTDTQYF. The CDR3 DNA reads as TGTGCCAGCAGCGTAAGAGGACTAGCGGGAAGCACAGATACGCAGTATTTT. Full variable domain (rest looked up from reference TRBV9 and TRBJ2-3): DSGVTQTPKHLITATGQRVTLRCSPRSGDLSVYWYQQSLDQGLQFLIQYYNGEERAKGNILERFSAQQFPDLHSELNLSSLELGDSALYFCASSVRGLAGSTDTQYFGPGTRLTVL.

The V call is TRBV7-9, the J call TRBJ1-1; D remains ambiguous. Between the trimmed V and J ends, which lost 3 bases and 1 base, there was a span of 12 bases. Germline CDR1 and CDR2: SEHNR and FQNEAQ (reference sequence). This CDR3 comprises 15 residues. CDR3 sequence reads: CASSFPTDQNTEAFF. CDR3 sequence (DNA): TGTGCCAGCAGCTTCCCCACAGACCAGAACACTGAAGCTTTCTTT.

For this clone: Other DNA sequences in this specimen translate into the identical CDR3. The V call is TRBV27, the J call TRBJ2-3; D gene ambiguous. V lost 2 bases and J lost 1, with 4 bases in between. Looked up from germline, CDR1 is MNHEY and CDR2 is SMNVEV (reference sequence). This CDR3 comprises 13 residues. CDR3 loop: CASSLGRTDTQYF. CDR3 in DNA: TGTGCCAGCAGTTTAGGTCGCACAGATACGCAGTATTTT.

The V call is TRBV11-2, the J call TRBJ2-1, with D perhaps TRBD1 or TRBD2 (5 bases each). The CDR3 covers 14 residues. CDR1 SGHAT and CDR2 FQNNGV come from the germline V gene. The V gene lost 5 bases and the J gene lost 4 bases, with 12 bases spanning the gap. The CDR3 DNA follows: TGTGCCAGCAGCGCCCGGGACGGGTACAATGAGCAGTTCTTC. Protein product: CASSARDGYNEQFF.

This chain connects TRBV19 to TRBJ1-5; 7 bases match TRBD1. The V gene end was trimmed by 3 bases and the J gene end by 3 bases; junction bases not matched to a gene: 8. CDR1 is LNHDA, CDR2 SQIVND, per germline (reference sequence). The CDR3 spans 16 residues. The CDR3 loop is CASSIDREGDNQPQHF. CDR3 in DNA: TGTGCCAGTAGTATCGACAGGGAGGGTGACAATCAGCCCCAGCATTTT.

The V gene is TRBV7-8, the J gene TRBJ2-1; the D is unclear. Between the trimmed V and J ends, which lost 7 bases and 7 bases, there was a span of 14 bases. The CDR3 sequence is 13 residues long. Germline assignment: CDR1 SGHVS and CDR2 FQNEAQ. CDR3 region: CASTPSGSNEQFF. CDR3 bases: TGTGCCAGCACCCCCTCCGGATCGAATGAGCAGTTCTTC.

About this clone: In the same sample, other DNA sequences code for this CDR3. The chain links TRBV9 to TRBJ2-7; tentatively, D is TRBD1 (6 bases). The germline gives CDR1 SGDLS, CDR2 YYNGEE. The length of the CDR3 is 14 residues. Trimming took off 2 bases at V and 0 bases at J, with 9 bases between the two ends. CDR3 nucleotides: TGTGCCAGCAGCGTCGGACAGACCTCCTACGAGCAGTACTTC. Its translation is CASSVGQTSYEQYF.

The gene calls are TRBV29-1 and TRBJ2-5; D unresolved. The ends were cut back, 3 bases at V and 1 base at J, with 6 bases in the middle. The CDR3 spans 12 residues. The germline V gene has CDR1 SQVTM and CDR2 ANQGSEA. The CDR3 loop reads CSVDGSQETQYF. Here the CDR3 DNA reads TGCAGCGTTGACGGCAGCCAAGAGACCCAGTACTTC.

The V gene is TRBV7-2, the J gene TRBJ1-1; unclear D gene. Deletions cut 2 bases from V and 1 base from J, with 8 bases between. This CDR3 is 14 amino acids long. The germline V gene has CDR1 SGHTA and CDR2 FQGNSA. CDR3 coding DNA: TGTGCCAGCAGCTTATGGGTAAAGAACACTGAAGCTTTCTTT. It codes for CASSLWVKNTEAFF.

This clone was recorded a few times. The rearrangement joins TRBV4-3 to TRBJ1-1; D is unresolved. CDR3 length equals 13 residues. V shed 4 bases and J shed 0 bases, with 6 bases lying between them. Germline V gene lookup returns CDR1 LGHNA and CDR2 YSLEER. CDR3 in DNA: TGCGCCAGCAGCCTGACGGTGAACACTGAAGCTTTCTTT. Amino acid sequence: CASSLTVNTEAFF.

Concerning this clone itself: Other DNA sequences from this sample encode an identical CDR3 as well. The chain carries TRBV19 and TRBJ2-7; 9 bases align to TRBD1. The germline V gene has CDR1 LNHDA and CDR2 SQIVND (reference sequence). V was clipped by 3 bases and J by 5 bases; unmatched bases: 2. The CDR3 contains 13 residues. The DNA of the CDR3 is TGTGCCAGTAGTATCCGGGACAGGGACGAGCAGTACTTC. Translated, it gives CASSIRDRDEQYF.

Here the CDR3 DNA reads TGTGCCAGCAGCTCCAACAAGGACAATGAGCAGTTCTTC. It translates to CASSSNKDNEQFF. This rearrangement joins TRBV11-2 to TRBJ2-1; no clear D gene. V lost 4 bases, J lost 5 bases, and 9 bases lay in between. Per germline, CDR1 SGHAT and CDR2 FQNNGV. The CDR3 length is 13 residues.

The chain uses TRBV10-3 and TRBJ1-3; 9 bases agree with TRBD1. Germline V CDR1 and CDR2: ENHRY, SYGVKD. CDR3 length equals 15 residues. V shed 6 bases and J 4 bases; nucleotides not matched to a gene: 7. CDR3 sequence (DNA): TGTGCCATCAGGATGGGACAGGGAACAGGAAACACCATATATTTT. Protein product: CAIRMGQGTGNTIYF.

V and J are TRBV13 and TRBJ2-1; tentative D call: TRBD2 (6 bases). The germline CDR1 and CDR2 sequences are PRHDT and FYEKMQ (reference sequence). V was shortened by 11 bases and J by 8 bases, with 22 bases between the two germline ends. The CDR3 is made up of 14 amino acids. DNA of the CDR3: TGTGCCTCGGGGCTTGCGGGGAACTGGGATGAGCAGTTCTTC. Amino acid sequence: CASGLAGNWDEQFF.

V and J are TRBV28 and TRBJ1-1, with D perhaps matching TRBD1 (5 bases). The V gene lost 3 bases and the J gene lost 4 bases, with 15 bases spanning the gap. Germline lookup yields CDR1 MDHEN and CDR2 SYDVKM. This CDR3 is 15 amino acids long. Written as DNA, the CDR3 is TGTGCCAGCAGTTTGAGTTGGGGTGGGGGCACTGAAGCTTTCTTT. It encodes CASSLSWGGGTEAFF. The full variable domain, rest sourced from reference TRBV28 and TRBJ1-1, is DVKVTQSSRYLVKRTGEKVFLECVQDMDHENMFWYRQDPGLGLRLIYFSYDVKMKEKGDIPEGYSVSREKKERFSLILESASTNQTSMYLCASSLSWGGGTEAFFGQGTRLTVV.

The CDR3 protein is CASSGGRGAYEQYF. CDR3 nucleotides: TGTGCCAGCAGTGGGGGCAGGGGCGCCTACGAGCAGTACTTC. This rearrangement joins TRBV28 to TRBJ2-7; D may be TRBD1 (6 bases). Trimming left V 5 bases short and J 2 bases short, with 13 bases between. Looked up from germline, CDR1 is MDHEN and CDR2 is SYDVKM. This CDR3 is built from 14 residues.

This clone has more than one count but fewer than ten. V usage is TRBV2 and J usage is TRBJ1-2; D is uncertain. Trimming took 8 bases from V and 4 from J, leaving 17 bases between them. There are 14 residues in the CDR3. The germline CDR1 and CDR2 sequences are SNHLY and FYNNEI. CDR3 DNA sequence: TGTGCCAGCCTTTACAAGTACTTGGCCTATGGCTACACCTTC. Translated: CASLYKYLAYGYTF. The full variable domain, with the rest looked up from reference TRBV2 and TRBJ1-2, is EPEVTQTPSHQVTQMGQEVILRCVPISNHLYFYWYRQILGQKVEFLVSFYNNEISEKSEIFDDQFSVERPDGSNFTLKIRSTKLEDSAMYFCASLYKYLAYGYTFGSGTRLTVV.

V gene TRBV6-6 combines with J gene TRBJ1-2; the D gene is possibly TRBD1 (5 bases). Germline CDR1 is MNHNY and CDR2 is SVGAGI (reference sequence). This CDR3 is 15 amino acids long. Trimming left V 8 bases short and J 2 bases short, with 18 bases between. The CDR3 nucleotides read TGTGCCAGCGTTTCAAGGCAGACAGCAAACTATGGCTACACCTTC. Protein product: CASVSRQTANYGYTF.

The CDR3 DNA reads as TGTGCCTGGAGTCCTACCCGACTAGCTCGGCTCACAGATACGCAGTATTTT. Protein sequence: CAWSPTRLARLTDTQYF. V usage is TRBV30 and J usage is TRBJ2-3; 7 bases agree with TRBD2. Trimming cost V 2 bases and J 2 bases; bases outside gene matches: 13. Germline V gene sequence: CDR1 GTSNPN, CDR2 SVGIG (reference sequence). The CDR3 covers 17 residues.

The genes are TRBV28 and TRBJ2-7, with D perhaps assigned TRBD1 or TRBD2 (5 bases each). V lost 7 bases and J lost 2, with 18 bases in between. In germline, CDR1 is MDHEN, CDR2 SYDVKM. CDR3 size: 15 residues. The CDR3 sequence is CASKASRGNPYEQYF. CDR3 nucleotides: TGTGCCAGCAAGGCCTCGAGGGGAAACCCCTACGAGCAGTACTTC.

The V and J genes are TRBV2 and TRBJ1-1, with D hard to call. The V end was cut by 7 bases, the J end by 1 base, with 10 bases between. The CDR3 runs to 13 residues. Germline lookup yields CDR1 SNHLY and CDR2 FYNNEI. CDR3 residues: CASTLGWNTEAFF. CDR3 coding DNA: TGTGCCAGCACTCTCGGATGGAACACTGAAGCTTTCTTT.

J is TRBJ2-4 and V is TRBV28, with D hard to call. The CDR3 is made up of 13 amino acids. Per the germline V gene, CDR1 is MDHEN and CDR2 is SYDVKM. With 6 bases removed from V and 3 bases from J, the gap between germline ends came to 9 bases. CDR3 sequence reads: CASSRRVKNIQYF. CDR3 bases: TGTGCCAGCAGCCGACGAGTCAAAAACATTCAGTACTTC.

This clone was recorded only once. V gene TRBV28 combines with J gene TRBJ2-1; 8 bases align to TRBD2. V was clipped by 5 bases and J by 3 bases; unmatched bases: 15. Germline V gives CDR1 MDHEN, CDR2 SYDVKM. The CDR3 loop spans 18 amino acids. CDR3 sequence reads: CASSHGRGGSLDYNEQFF. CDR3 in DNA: TGTGCCAGCAGTCACGGGAGGGGGGGATCCCTTGACTACAATGAGCAGTTCTTC.

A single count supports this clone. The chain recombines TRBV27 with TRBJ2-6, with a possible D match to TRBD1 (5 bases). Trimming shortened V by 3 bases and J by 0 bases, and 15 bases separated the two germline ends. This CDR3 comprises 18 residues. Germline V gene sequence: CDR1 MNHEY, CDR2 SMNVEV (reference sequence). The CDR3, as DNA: TGTGCCAGCAGTTTTGCACAGGAAGATTACTCTGGGGCCAACGTCCTGACTTTC. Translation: CASSFAQEDYSGANVLTF.

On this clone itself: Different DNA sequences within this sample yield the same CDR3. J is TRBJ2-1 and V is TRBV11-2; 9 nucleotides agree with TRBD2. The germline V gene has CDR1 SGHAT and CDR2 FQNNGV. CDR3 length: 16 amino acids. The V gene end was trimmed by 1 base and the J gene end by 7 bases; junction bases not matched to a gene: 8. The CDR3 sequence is CASSLVAGGPGNEQFF. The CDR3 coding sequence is TGTGCCAGCAGCTTAGTTGCGGGAGGGCCGGGAAATGAGCAGTTCTTC. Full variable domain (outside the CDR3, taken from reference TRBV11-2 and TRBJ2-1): EAGVAQSPRYKIIEKRQSVAFWCNPISGHATLYWYQQILGQGPKLLIQFQNNGVVDDSQLPKDRFSAERLKGVDSTLKIQPAKLEDSAVYLCASSLVAGGPGNEQFFGPGTRLTVL.